The T cell receptor beta chain under discussion was sequenced for a study of response to subunit inactivated influenza vaccine. The study's findings and limits: It was the authors' suggestion that each seasonal influenza vaccination recruits few new T cells.

One entry per CDR3 protein results from TCRdb running MiXCR on the RT-PCR reads. The sample lists more than 200,000 distinct CDR3 sequences, 9.5% to 15% occurring once. This CDR3 contains 17 residues. Trimming removed 3 bases from V and 7 bases from J, with 21 bases in between. The germline V gene has CDR1 MDHEN and CDR2 SYDVKM. A note on this clonotype: The target antigen is unknown.

The J gene is TRBJ1-4, the V gene TRBV28; unclear D gene. The starting material was non-naive T cells sorted from PBMCs, obtained 14 to 15 days before vaccination. This TCR was sampled from a man aged 45-60 years who received an inactivated influenza vaccine. DNA for the CDR3: TGTGCCAGCAGTTTCCCCTTTACTCGAGCAAGCGGTGAAAAACTGTTTTTT. Its translation is CASSFPFTRASGEKLFF.